This is a list of T cell receptor beta chains from one sample in a study of regulatory T cells in long-lasting Graves disease. TCRdb used MiXCR to reprocess the multiplex PCR reads, holding one entry per CDR3 protein. Of about 220,000 distinct CDR3 sequences in the sample, roughly a fifth are singletons; the top ten hold around 11%. These same data were also listed under a study on T cells in Graves' hyperthyroidism and ophthalmopathy.

The specimen was peripheral blood mononuclear cells (PBMCs), collected at new diagnosis, from a patient treated with antithyroid drugs. The receptors shown here come from a woman in her thirties with Graves disease. Both conserved end residues are part of each CDR3. The order of the fields is clone size, J gene, V gene, D gene, CDR3 protein, CDR3 DNA. D genes are given only for firm matches. A clone size is listed for some rows: how often the clone was seen (once, few, many), or a class if it is expanded.

abundance: many; j_gene: TRBJ2-3; v_gene: TRBV7-8; d_gene: NA; CDR3aa: CASSSYTVSPGDTQYF; CDR3nt: TGTGCCAGCAGCTCGTACACCGTGTCGCCAGGGGATACGCAGTATTTT
abundance: NA; j_gene: TRBJ1-3; v_gene: TRBV2; d_gene: TRBD1; CDR3aa: CASSAGTGTGGNTIYF; CDR3nt: TGTGCCAGCAGTGCCGGGACAGGGACGGGCGGAAACACCATATATTTT
abundance: many; j_gene: TRBJ1-4; v_gene: TRBV28; d_gene: TRBD1; CDR3aa: CASSLSAGTGFEKLFF; CDR3nt: TGTGCCAGCAGTTTATCCGCTGGGACAGGGTTTGAAAAACTGTTTTTT
abundance: many; j_gene: TRBJ2-3; v_gene: TRBV20-1; d_gene: NA; CDR3aa: CSAESGTSTDTQYF; CDR3nt: TGCAGTGCTGAATCCGGGACTAGCACAGATACGCAGTATTTT
abundance: many; j_gene: TRBJ2-3; v_gene: TRBV20-1; d_gene: TRBD2; CDR3aa: CSAKRYLAGGTDTQYF; CDR3nt: TGCAGTGCTAAGAGATACCTAGCGGGTGGCACAGATACGCAGTATTTT
abundance: many; j_gene: TRBJ2-7; v_gene: TRBV2; d_gene: TRBD1; CDR3aa: CASSMGQGSSYEQYF; CDR3nt: TGTGCCAGCAGTATGGGACAGGGGAGCTCCTACGAGCAGTACTTC
abundance: many; j_gene: TRBJ2-2; v_gene: TRBV28; d_gene: NA; CDR3aa: CASSLPTQTYTGELFF; CDR3nt: TGTGCCAGCAGTCTCCCCACCCAGACGTACACCGGGGAGCTGTTTTTT
abundance: few; j_gene: TRBJ2-1; v_gene: TRBV15; d_gene: NA; CDR3aa: CATSSPRGREFF; CDR3nt: TGTGCCACCAGCAGCCCAAGGGGCCGGGAGTTCTTC
abundance: many; j_gene: TRBJ1-1; v_gene: TRBV6-1; d_gene: NA; CDR3aa: CAPGTEAFF; CDR3nt: TGTGCCCCGGGCACTGAAGCTTTCTTT
abundance: many; j_gene: TRBJ2-1; v_gene: TRBV30; d_gene: NA; CDR3aa: CAWRAWSSYNEQFF; CDR3nt: TGTGCCTGGAGGGCCTGGAGCTCCTACAATGAGCAGTTCTTC
abundance: few; j_gene: TRBJ1-2; v_gene: TRBV28; d_gene: NA; CDR3aa: CASSLQGPEYGYTF; CDR3nt: TGTGCCAGCAGTCTCCAGGGACCTGAATATGGCTACACCTTC
abundance: many; j_gene: TRBJ1-6; v_gene: TRBV27; d_gene: NA; CDR3aa: CASSYGQSSNSPLHF; CDR3nt: TGTGCCAGCAGTTACGGACAGTCCTCAAATTCACCCCTCCACTTT
abundance: NA; j_gene: TRBJ1-4; v_gene: TRBV2; d_gene: NA; CDR3aa: CASREGLNEKLFF; CDR3nt: TGTGCCAGCCGGGAGGGGCTTAATGAAAAACTGTTTTTT
abundance: NA; j_gene: TRBJ2-1; v_gene: TRBV19; d_gene: TRBD2; CDR3aa: CASSIVGLAGVEQFF; CDR3nt: TGTGCCAGTAGTATCGTCGGGCTAGCGGGAGTAGAGCAGTTCTTC
abundance: many; j_gene: TRBJ1-1; v_gene: TRBV25-1; d_gene: NA; CDR3aa: CASSELGRTFF; CDR3nt: TGTGCCAGCAGTGAATTGGGGAGAACTTTCTTT
abundance: few; j_gene: TRBJ1-2; v_gene: TRBV4-1; d_gene: NA; CDR3aa: CASSQVGVDGYTF; CDR3nt: TGCGCCAGCAGCCAAGTTGGGGTGGATGGCTACACCTTC
abundance: many; j_gene: TRBJ1-2; v_gene: TRBV10-3; d_gene: TRBD1; CDR3aa: CAISGVGGVYGYTF; CDR3nt: TGTGCCATCAGTGGCGTAGGGGGCGTCTATGGCTACACCTTC
abundance: many; j_gene: TRBJ2-1; v_gene: TRBV7-9; d_gene: TRBD2; CDR3aa: CASSQGLADNNEQFF; CDR3nt: TGTGCCAGCAGCCAGGGACTAGCGGATAACAATGAGCAGTTCTTC
abundance: many; j_gene: TRBJ2-3; v_gene: TRBV2; d_gene: NA; CDR3aa: CAGRVTDTQYF; CDR3nt: TGTGCCGGCAGGGTCACAGATACGCAGTATTTT
abundance: many; j_gene: TRBJ1-6; v_gene: TRBV6-1; d_gene: NA; CDR3aa: CASSREGGGSPLHF; CDR3nt: TGTGCCAGCAGTCGAGAGGGAGGCGGGTCACCCCTCCACTTT